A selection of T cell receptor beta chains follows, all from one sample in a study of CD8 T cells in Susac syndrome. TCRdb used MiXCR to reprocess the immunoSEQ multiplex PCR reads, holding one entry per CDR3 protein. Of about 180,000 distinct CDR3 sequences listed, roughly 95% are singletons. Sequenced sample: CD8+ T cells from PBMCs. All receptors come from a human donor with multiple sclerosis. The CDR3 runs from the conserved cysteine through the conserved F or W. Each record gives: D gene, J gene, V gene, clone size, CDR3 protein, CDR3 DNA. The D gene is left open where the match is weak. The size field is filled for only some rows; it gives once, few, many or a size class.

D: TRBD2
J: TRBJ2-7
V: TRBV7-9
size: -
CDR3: CASSLRSGRKGYEQYF
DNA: TGTGCCAGCAGCCTGAGGAGCGGGAGAAAGGGTTACGAGCAGTACTTC

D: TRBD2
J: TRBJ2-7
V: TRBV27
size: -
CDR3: CASSPGLAGANEQYF
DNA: TGTGCCAGCAGTCCCGGACTAGCGGGAGCCAACGAGCAGTACTTC

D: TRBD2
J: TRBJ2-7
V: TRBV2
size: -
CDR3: CAGTGTSGSYEQYF
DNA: TGTGCCGGTACCGGGACTAGCGGATCCTACGAGCAGTACTTC

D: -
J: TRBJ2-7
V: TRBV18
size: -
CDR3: CASSPGPAGREQYF
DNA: TGTGCCAGCTCACCGGGCCCCGCGGGGCGGGAGCAGTACTTC

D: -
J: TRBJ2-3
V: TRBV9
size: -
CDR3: CASSPSGAVDTQYF
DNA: TGTGCCAGCAGCCCCAGTGGAGCGGTAGATACGCAGTATTTT

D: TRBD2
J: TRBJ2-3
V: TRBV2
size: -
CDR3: CASSESGLVQDTQYF
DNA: TGTGCCAGCAGTGAGTCGGGACTAGTTCAAGATACGCAGTATTTT

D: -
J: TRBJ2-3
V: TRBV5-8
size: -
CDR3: CASSLIIGWRTDTQYF
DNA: TGTGCCAGCAGCTTGATTATCGGGTGGAGGACAGATACGCAGTATTTT

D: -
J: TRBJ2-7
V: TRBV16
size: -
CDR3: CASSPQQGEWNEQYF
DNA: TGTGCCAGCAGCCCCCAACAGGGTGAGTGGAACGAGCAGTACTTC

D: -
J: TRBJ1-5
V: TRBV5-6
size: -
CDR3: CASSFGSYNQPQHF
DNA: TGTGCCAGCAGCTTCGGCAGCTACAATCAGCCCCAGCATTTT

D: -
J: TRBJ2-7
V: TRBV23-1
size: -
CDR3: CASSQSSRIEGHYEQYF
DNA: TGCGCCAGCAGTCAATCCTCAAGGATAGAGGGGCACTACGAGCAGTACTTC

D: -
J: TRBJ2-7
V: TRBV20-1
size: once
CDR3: CSATGQRESSYYEQYF
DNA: TGCAGTGCTACTGGACAGCGTGAGTCCTCCTACTACGAGCAGTACTTC